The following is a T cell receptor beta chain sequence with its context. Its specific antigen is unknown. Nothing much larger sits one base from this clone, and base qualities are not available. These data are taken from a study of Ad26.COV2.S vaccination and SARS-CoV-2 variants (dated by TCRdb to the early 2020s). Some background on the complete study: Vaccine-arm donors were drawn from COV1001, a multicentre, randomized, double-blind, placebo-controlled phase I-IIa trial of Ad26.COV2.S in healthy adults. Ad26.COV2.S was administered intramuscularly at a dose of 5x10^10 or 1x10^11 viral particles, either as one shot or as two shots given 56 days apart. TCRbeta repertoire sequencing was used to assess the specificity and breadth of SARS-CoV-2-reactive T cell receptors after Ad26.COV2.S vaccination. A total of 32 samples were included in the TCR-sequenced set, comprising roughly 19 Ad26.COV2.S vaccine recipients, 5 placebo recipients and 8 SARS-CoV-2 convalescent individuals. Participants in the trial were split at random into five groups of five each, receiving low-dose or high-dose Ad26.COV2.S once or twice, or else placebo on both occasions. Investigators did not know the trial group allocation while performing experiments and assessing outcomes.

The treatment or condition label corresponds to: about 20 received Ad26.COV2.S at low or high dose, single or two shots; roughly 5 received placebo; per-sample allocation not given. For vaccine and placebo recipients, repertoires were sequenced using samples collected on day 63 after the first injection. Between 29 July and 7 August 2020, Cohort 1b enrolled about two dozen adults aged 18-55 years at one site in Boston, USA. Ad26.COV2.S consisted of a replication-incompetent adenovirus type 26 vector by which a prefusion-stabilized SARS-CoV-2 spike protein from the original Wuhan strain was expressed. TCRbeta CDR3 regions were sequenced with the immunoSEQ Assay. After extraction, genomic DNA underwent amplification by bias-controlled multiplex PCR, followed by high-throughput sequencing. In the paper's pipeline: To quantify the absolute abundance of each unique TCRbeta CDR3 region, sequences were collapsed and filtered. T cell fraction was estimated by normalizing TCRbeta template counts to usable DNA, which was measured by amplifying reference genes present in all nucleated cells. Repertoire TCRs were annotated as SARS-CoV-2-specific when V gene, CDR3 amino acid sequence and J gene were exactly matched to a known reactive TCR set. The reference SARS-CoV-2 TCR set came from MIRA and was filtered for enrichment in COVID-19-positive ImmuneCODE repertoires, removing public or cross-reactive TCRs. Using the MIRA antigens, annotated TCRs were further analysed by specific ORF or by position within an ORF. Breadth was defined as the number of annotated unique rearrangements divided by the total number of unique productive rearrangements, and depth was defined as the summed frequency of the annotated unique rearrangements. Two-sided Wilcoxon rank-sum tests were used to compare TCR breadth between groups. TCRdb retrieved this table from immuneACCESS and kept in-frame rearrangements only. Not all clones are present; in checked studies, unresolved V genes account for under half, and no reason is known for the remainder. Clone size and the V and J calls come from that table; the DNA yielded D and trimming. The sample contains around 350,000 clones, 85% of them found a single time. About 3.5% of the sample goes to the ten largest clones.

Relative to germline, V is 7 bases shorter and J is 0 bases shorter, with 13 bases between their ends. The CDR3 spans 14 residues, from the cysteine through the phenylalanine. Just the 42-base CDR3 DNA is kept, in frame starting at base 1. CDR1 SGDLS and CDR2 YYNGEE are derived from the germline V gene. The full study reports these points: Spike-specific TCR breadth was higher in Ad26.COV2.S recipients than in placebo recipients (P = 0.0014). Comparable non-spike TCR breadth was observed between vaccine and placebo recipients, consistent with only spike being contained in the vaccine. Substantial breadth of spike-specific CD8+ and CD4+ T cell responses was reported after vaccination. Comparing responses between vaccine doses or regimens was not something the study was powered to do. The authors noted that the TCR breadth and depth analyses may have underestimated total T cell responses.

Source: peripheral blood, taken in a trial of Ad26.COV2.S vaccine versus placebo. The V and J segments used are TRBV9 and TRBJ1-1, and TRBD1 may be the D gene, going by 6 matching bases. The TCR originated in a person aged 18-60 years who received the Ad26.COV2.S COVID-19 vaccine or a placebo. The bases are TGTGCCAGCTCCAACAGGGCTATGAACACTGAAGCTTTCTTT. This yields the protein CASSNRAMNTEAFF.